This T cell receptor beta chain was retrieved from a study of sequential checkpoint blockade in melanoma. Study outcomes and limitations: T-cell fraction and clonality followed PD-L1 and CD8+ counts, not mutational load. In arm A, pretreatment tumor clonality was associated with response.

The sample holds many counts of this clone. Its antigen remains unknown. The V gene's germline CDR1 is MGHRA and CDR2 YSYEKL. V was cut by 4 bases and J by 8 bases, with 18 bases left in between. This CDR3 comprises 15 residues. Sequenced by immunoSEQ multiplex PCR; TCRdb stores in-frame clones only, minus some. The sample lists some 10,000 clones; around 30% were seen once. Treatment specified: randomized to nivolumab then ipilimumab (arm A) or the reverse (arm B). This rearrangement joins TRBV4-1 to TRBJ2-1; TRBD1 might be the D (6 bases). The material sequenced was tumor tissue (inferred from file names), taken from a patient given nivolumab and ipilimumab in sequence. This clonotype originated in a human donor with melanoma. The CDR3 DNA reads as TGCGCCAGCAGCCTTGGGGCAGGGGATGTCGATGAGCAGTTCTTC. It is translated as CASSLGAGDVDEQFF.